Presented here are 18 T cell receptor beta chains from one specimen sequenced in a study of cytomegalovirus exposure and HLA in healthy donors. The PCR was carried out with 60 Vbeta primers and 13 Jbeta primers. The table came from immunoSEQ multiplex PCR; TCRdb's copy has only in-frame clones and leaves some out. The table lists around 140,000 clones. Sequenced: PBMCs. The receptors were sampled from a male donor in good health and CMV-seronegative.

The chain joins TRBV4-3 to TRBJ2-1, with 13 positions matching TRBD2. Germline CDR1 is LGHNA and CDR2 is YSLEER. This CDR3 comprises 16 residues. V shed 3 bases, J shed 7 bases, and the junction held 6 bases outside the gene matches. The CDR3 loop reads CASSHYWTSGGNEQFF. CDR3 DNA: TGCGCCAGCAGCCATTATTGGACTAGCGGGGGAAATGAGCAGTTCTTC.

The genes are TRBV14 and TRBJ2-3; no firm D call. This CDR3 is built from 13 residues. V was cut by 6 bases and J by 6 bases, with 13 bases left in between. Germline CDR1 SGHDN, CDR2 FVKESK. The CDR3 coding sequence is TGTGCCAGCAGGCGGATAGGAGACGATACGCAGTATTTT. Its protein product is CASRRIGDDTQYF. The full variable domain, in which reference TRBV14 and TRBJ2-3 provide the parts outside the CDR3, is EAGVTQFPSHSVIEKGQTVTLRCDPISGHDNLYWYRRVMGKEIKFLLHFVKESKQDESGMPNNRFLAERTGGTYSTLKVQPAELEDSGVYFCASRRIGDDTQYFGPGTRLTVL.

CDR3 amino acids: CASSPDRGGNEQYF. The CDR3 DNA is TGTGCCAGCAGTCCGGACAGGGGTGGAAACGAGCAGTACTTC. The chain joins TRBV28 to TRBJ2-5, with 9 bases lining up with TRBD1. The DNA matches TRBJ2-7 better at its end, which makes the J call doubtful. CDR3 size: 14 residues. Germline V CDR1 and CDR2: MDHEN, SYDVKM.

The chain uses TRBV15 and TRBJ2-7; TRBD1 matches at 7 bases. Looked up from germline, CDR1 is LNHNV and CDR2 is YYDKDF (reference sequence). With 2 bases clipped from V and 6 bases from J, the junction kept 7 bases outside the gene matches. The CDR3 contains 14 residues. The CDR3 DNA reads TGTGCCACCAGCAGAAATGTGGGACAGTTCGAGCAGTACTTC. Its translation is CATSRNVGQFEQYF.

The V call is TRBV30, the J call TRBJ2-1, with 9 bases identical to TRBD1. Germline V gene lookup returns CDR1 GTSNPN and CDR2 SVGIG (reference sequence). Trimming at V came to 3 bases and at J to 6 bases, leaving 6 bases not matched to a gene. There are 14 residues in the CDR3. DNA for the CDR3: TGTGCCTGGAGGGTGGACAGGGGATCCAATGAGCAGTTCTTC. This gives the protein CAWRVDRGSNEQFF.

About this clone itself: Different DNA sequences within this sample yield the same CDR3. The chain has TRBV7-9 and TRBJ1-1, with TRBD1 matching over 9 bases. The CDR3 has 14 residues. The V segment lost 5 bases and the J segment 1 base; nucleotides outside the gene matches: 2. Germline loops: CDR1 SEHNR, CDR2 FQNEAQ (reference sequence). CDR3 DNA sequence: TGTGCCAGCAGCCCGGGACAGGGGAACACTGAAGCTTTCTTT. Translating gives CASSPGQGNTEAFF. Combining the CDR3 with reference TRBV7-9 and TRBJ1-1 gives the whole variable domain DTGVSQNPRHKITKRGQNVTFRCDPISEHNRLYWYRQTLGQGPEFLTYFQNEAQLEKSRLLSDRFSAERPKGSFSTLEIQRTEQGDSAMYLCASSPGQGNTEAFFGQGTRLTVV.

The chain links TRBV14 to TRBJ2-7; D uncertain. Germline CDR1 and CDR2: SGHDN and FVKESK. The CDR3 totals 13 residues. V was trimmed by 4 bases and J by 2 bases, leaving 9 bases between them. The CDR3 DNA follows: TGTGCCAGCAGCCTAACAGAAGCCTACGAGCAGTACTTC. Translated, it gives CASSLTEAYEQYF.

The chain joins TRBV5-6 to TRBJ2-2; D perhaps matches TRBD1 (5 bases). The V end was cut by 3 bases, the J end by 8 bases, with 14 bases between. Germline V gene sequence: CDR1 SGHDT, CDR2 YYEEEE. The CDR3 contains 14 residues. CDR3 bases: TGTGCCAGCAGCTCCCCGGGCAGGGAAGGGGAGCTGTTTTTT. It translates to CASSSPGREGELFF.

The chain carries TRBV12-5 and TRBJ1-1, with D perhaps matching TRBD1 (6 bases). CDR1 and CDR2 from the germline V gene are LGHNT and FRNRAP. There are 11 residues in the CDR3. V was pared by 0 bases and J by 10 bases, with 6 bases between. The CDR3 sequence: CASGLVGGAFF. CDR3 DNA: TGTGCTAGTGGTTTGGTAGGGGGAGCTTTCTTT.

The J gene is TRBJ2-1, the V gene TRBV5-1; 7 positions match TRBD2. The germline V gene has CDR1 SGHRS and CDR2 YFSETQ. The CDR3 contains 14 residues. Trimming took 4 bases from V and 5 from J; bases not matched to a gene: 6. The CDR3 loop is CASSNLAVNNEQFF. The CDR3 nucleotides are TGCGCCAGCAGCAACCTAGCGGTGAACAATGAGCAGTTCTTC.

The CDR3 nucleotides are TGCAGCGTTGAGGAGGATATCGGCGCTGAAGCTTTCTTT. It specifies CSVEEDIGAEAFF. This rearrangement joins TRBV29-1 to TRBJ1-1; D is uncertain. Per germline, CDR1 SQVTM and CDR2 ANQGSEA. The CDR3 consists of 13 residues. With 3 bases removed from V and 6 bases from J, the gap between germline ends came to 14 bases.

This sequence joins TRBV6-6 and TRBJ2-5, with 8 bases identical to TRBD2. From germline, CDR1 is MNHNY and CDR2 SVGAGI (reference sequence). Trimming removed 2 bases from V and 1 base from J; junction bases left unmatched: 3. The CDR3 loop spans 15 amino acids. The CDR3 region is CASSYGAGGQETQYF. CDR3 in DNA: TGTGCCAGCAGTTACGGGGCGGGGGGCCAAGAGACCCAGTACTTC.

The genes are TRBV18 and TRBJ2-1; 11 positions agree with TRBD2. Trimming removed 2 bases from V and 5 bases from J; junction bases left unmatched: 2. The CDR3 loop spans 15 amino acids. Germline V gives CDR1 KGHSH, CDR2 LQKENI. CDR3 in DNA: TGTGCCAGCTCACCAGGACTAGCGGGTAACAATGAGCAGTTCTTC. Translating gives CASSPGLAGNNEQFF.

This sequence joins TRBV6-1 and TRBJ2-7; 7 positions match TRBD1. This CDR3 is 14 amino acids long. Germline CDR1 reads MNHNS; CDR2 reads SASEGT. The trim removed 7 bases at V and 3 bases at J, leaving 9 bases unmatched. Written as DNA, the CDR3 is TGTGCCAGCACTACCACGGGACAGCTCTACGAGCAGTACTTC. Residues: CASTTTGQLYEQYF.

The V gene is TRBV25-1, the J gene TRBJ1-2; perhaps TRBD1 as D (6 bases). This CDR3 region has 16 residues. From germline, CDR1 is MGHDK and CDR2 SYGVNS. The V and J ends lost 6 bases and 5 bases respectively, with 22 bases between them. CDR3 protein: CASRAHEQGSPYGYTF. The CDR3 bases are TGTGCCAGCAGGGCCCATGAACAGGGAAGTCCTTATGGCTACACCTTC.

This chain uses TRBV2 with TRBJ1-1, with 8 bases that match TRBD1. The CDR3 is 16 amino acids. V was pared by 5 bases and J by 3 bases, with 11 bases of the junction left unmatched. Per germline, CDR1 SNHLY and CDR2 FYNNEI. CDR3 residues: CASSLAWTGRDTEAFF. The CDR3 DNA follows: TGTGCCAGCAGTTTAGCGTGGACAGGGCGGGACACTGAAGCTTTCTTT.

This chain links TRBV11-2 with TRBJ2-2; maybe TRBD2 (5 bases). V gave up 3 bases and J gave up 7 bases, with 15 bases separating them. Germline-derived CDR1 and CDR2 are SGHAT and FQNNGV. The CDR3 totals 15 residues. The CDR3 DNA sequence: TGTGCCAGCAGCTTGAGCCCTAGCAATAGCGGGGAGCTGTTTTTT. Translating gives CASSLSPSNSGELFF.

CDR3 DNA: TGCAGCGTTGACCAGAGAGGACAGGGTAAAGAACAAGAGACCCAGTACTTC. Amino acids: CSVDQRGQGKEQETQYF. The rearrangement joins TRBV29-1 to TRBJ2-5, with TRBD1 matching over 8 bases. The CDR3 spans 17 residues. Trimming cost V 3 bases and J 2 bases; bases outside gene matches: 14. Germline lookup yields CDR1 SQVTM and CDR2 ANQGSEA.